One sample yielded the 24 T cell receptor beta chains listed below, sequenced in a study of cytomegalovirus exposure and HLA in healthy donors. Only in-frame clones appear in the TCRdb table, and some are missing; sequencing was by immunoSEQ multiplex PCR. The data contain 55,000 to 75,000 clones, approximately 96% of them singletons. Sequencing was carried out using PBMCs. Receptors originate from a young man in good health and CMV-seropositive.

J is TRBJ1-5 and V is TRBV28; 7 nucleotides agree with TRBD1. The V gene end was trimmed by 0 bases and the J gene end by 5 bases; junction bases not matched to a gene: 16. Germline V CDR1 and CDR2: MDHEN, SYDVKM. This CDR3 region has 19 residues. The CDR3: CASSLWGRVMGQRHQPQHF. In nucleotides, the CDR3 is TGTGCCAGCAGTTTATGGGGGCGGGTTATGGGACAGCGACATCAGCCCCAGCATTTT.

This sequence joins TRBV7-6 and TRBJ1-1, with D unresolved. V lost 0 bases, J lost 0 bases, and 8 bases lay in between. The CDR3 runs to 15 residues. Germline V lookup: CDR1 SGHVS, CDR2 FNYEAQ. The DNA of the CDR3 is TGTGCCAGCAGCTTAGCGCGAGATTTGAACACTGAAGCTTTCTTT. Protein: CASSLARDLNTEAFF.

The chain joins TRBV2 to TRBJ1-6, with D tentatively TRBD1 (6 bases). The V gene lost 0 bases and the J gene lost 7 bases, with 13 bases spanning the gap. CDR1 SNHLY and CDR2 FYNNEI come from the germline V gene. The CDR3 extends over 16 amino acids. As DNA, the CDR3 is TGTGCCAGCAGTGAAGCATTTGACAGGAGCAATTCACCCCTCCACTTT. It codes for CASSEAFDRSNSPLHF. Together with reference TRBV2 and TRBJ1-6, the CDR3 gives the full variable domain: EPEVTQTPSHQVTQMGQEVILRCVPISNHLYFYWYRQILGQKVEFLVSFYNNEISEKSEIFDDQFSVERPDGSNFTLKIRSTKLEDSAMYFCASSEAFDRSNSPLHFGNGTRLTVT.

The rearrangement joins TRBV7-9 to TRBJ2-2; 10 bases are a match to TRBD1. V gave up 8 bases and J gave up 6 bases; unmatched junction bases: 9. The CDR3 has 15 residues. CDR1 is SEHNR, CDR2 FQNEAQ, per germline (reference sequence). CDR3 in amino acids: CASGWTGGIAGELFF. The CDR3 DNA follows: TGTGCCAGCGGCTGGACAGGGGGTATTGCCGGGGAGCTGTTTTTT.

The V gene is TRBV18, the J gene TRBJ1-5; perhaps TRBD1 as D (6 bases). Germline assignment: CDR1 KGHSH and CDR2 LQKENI. Trimming cost V 9 bases and J 1 base, with 13 bases left between them. The CDR3 extends over 14 amino acids. CDR3 loop: CASTTGRSNQPQHF. The DNA for the CDR3 is TGTGCCAGTACTACAGGGAGAAGCAATCAGCCCCAGCATTTT.

The rearrangement uses TRBV6-5 and TRBJ2-7; TRBD1 aligns across 8 bases. The CDR3 is made up of 13 amino acids. CDR1 MNHEY and CDR2 SVGAGI come from the germline V gene. Losses at the gene ends were 7 bases for V and 1 base for J; bases not matched to a gene: 3. This CDR3 is CASIGTGSYEQYF. In DNA, the CDR3 is TGTGCCAGCATCGGGACAGGATCCTACGAGCAGTACTTC.

The genes are TRBV7-2 and TRBJ2-1; 9 bases align to TRBD2. V gave up 0 bases and J gave up 4 bases; unmatched junction bases: 7. The CDR3 is 17 amino acids. Germline CDR1 SGHTA, CDR2 FQGNSA. The CDR3 loop reads CASSLAVRTSAYNEQFF. DNA of the CDR3: TGTGCCAGCAGCTTAGCAGTCAGGACTAGCGCTTACAATGAGCAGTTCTTC. Supplemented by reference TRBV7-2 and TRBJ2-1, the full variable domain reads GAGVSQSPSNKVTEKGKDVELRCDPISGHTALYWYRQSLGQGLEFLIYFQGNSAPDKSGLPSDRFSAERTGGSVSTLTIQRTQQEDSAVYLCASSLAVRTSAYNEQFFGPGTRLTVL.

The rearrangement joins TRBV27 to TRBJ2-1, with 7 bases aligning to TRBD2. With V trimmed by 5 bases and J by 4 bases, 2 bases remained unmatched. The germline V gene has CDR1 MNHEY and CDR2 SMNVEV (reference sequence). This CDR3 comprises 13 residues. DNA for the CDR3: TGTGCCAGCAGTCTAGCGGATTACAATGAGCAGTTCTTC. This translates into CASSLADYNEQFF.

The chain is built from TRBV28 and TRBJ2-7; 7 nucleotides match TRBD1. The CDR3 is 15 amino acids. Germline V lookup: CDR1 MDHEN, CDR2 SYDVKM. The V gene end was trimmed by 5 bases and the J gene end by 4 bases; junction bases not matched to a gene: 11. CDR3 coding DNA: TGTGCCAGCAGTCAACTCATGGGACAGCCGTACGAGCAGTACTTC. Protein: CASSQLMGQPYEQYF.

CDR3 in DNA: TGTGCCAGCAGTGACGGACAGGGTGCCGCCAAAAACATTCAGTACTTC. Amino acids: CASSDGQGAAKNIQYF. The rearrangement links TRBV2 to TRBJ2-4, with TRBD1 matching 8 bases. Germline lookup yields CDR1 SNHLY and CDR2 FYNNEI. V dropped 3 bases and J dropped 1; count of bases not matched to a gene: 5. The CDR3 totals 16 residues. Using reference TRBV2 and TRBJ2-4 for the parts outside the CDR3, the full variable domain is EPEVTQTPSHQVTQMGQEVILRCVPISNHLYFYWYRQILGQKVEFLVSFYNNEISEKSEIFDDQFSVERPDGSNFTLKIRSTKLEDSAMYFCASSDGQGAAKNIQYFGAGTRLSVL.

The V and J genes are TRBV28 and TRBJ1-2, with 10 positions matching TRBD1. From germline, CDR1 is MDHEN and CDR2 SYDVKM. This CDR3 is 17 amino acids long. V was clipped by 5 bases and J by 5 bases; unmatched bases: 14. Here the CDR3 reads CASSLNRDRGARYGYTF. CDR3 DNA: TGTGCCAGCAGTCTCAACCGGGACAGGGGCGCCCGGTATGGCTACACCTTC.

The rearrangement uses TRBV10-3 and TRBJ2-7; TRBD2 matches at 13 bases. Germline V gene sequence: CDR1 ENHRY, CDR2 SYGVKD. CDR3 length equals 18 residues. Losses at the gene ends were 2 bases for V and 5 bases for J; bases not matched to a gene: 12. The CDR3 spells CAISEPGLAGDLLHEQYF. In DNA form, the CDR3 reads TGTGCCATCAGTGAGCCCGGACTAGCGGGAGACCTTCTGCACGAGCAGTACTTC.

This clone appeared once. The chain has TRBV2 and TRBJ2-5, with 12 bases matching TRBD1. The CDR3 is made up of 15 amino acids. The V and J ends lost 5 bases and 5 bases, in that order; junction bases with no gene match: 6. From germline, CDR1 is SNHLY and CDR2 FYNNEI. Here the CDR3 reads CASSSGQGAEETQYF. Written as DNA, the CDR3 is TGTGCCAGCAGTTCGGGACAGGGGGCAGAGGAGACCCAGTACTTC. Drawing the rest from reference TRBV2 and TRBJ2-5, the complete variable domain is EPEVTQTPSHQVTQMGQEVILRCVPISNHLYFYWYRQILGQKVEFLVSFYNNEISEKSEIFDDQFSVERPDGSNFTLKIRSTKLEDSAMYFCASSSGQGAEETQYFGPGTRLLVL.

The rearrangement joins TRBV9 to TRBJ2-1; TRBD1 matches at 9 bases. The junction had 12 bases not matched to a gene; V was cut back by 3 bases and J by 8 bases. The CDR3 runs 16 residues. Per germline, CDR1 SGDLS and CDR2 YYNGEE. The CDR3 loop reads CASSEIKGQGTDEQFF. The CDR3 nucleotides are TGTGCCAGCAGCGAGATCAAGGGACAGGGTACAGATGAGCAGTTCTTC.

The chain carries TRBV21-1 and TRBJ1-5; the table assigns TRBD1, which was not confirmed against the DNA. TRBV21-1 has pseudogene status. The CDR3 has 13 residues. The CDR3 loop reads CASVLQGSQPQHF. The DNA for the CDR3 is TGTGCCAGCGTACTACAGGGCTCTCAGCCCCAGCATTTT.

The genes are TRBV6-5 and TRBJ2-7; TRBD1 might be the D (5 bases). The V end was cut by 2 bases, the J end by 2 bases, with 10 bases between. CDR1 MNHEY and CDR2 SVGAGI come from the germline V gene. CDR3 length: 14 amino acids. CDR3 sequence: CASSYDPGTYEQYF. CDR3 coding DNA: TGTGCCAGCAGTTACGATCCAGGGACCTACGAGCAGTACTTC.

The chain recombines TRBV11-2 with TRBJ2-7, with 7 bases aligning to TRBD1. J was trimmed by 1 base and V by 2 bases; bases with no gene match: 11. This CDR3 region has 17 residues. Germline lookup yields CDR1 SGHAT and CDR2 FQNNGV. For the CDR3, the DNA is TGTGCCAGCAGCTTAAAGGGGGCGGCCAGGGAATCCTACGAGCAGTACTTC. The encoded protein is CASSLKGAARESYEQYF.

The chain carries TRBV28 and TRBJ2-7; 11 positions agree with TRBD1. The CDR3 contains 15 residues. With 7 bases clipped from V and 4 bases from J, the junction kept 9 bases outside the gene matches. Germline V gene sequence: CDR1 MDHEN, CDR2 SYDVKM. The CDR3 here is CASTPAGTGGYEQYF. For the CDR3, the DNA is TGTGCCAGCACACCGGCGGGGACAGGGGGGTACGAGCAGTACTTC. The full variable domain, in which reference TRBV28 and TRBJ2-7 provide the parts outside the CDR3, is DVKVTQSSRYLVKRTGEKVFLECVQDMDHENMFWYRQDPGLGLRLIYFSYDVKMKEKGDIPEGYSVSREKKERFSLILESASTNQTSMYLCASTPAGTGGYEQYFGPGTRLTVT.

The chain joins TRBV18 to TRBJ2-2, with D maybe TRBD1 (5 bases). V was cut by 10 bases and J by 0 bases, with 15 bases left in between. The CDR3 is made up of 15 amino acids. Germline loops: CDR1 KGHSH, CDR2 LQKENI. The CDR3 sequence: CATVTGPTNTGELFF. DNA of the CDR3: TGTGCCACTGTTACAGGCCCGACGAACACCGGGGAGCTGTTTTTT.

DNA of the CDR3: TGTGCCAGCTTGGCGGACTACACCGGGGAGCTGTTTTTT. The encoded protein is CASLADYTGELFF. The chain is built from TRBV28 and TRBJ2-2; a possible D gene is TRBD2 (5 bases). Germline CDR1 and CDR2: MDHEN and SYDVKM. V was shortened by 8 bases and J by 3 bases, with 10 bases between the two germline ends. The CDR3 loop spans 13 amino acids.

This chain joins TRBV30 and TRBJ2-7; D might be TRBD2 (5 bases). Germline lookup yields CDR1 GTSNPN and CDR2 SVGIG (reference sequence). The CDR3 loop spans 11 amino acids. CDR3 loop: CAWRVTYEQYF. DNA of the CDR3: TGTGCTTGGCGGGTCACCTACGAGCAGTACTTC.

In DNA form, the CDR3 reads TGTGCCAGCAGCTTTGGGCAGGGGATGGATGGCTACACCTTC. It specifies CASSFGQGMDGYTF. The chain is built from TRBV5-6 and TRBJ1-2; D might be TRBD1 (6 bases). This CDR3 contains 14 residues. Trimming cost V 2 bases and J 6 bases, with 14 bases left between them. From germline, CDR1 is SGHDT and CDR2 YYEEEE.

The chain employs TRBV7-8 and TRBJ1-5; 8 nucleotides line up with TRBD1. Germline assignment: CDR1 SGHVS and CDR2 FQNEAQ. This CDR3 spans 17 amino acids. Trimming took 1 base from V and 0 from J; bases not matched to a gene: 5. The chain's CDR3 is CASSLGTGRDSNQPQHF. In DNA, the CDR3 is TGTGCCAGCAGCTTAGGGACAGGGAGGGATAGCAATCAGCCCCAGCATTTT.

This clone came up once. The V call is TRBV7-6, the J call TRBJ1-5; D unresolved. Germline V CDR1 and CDR2: SGHVS, FNYEAQ. The V and J ends lost 1 base and 7 bases respectively, with 14 bases between them. The CDR3 runs to 15 residues. The CDR3 DNA follows: TGTGCCAGCAGCTTAGAGATTTCGCGAGGGCAGCCCCAGCATTTT. Translating it yields CASSLEISRGQPQHF.